A selection of T cell receptor beta chains follows, all from one sample in a study of blood T cell repertoires in COVID-19. Data came from immunoSEQ multiplex PCR; TCRdb stores just in-frame clones and leaves some out. The table lists more than 200,000 clones, 85% to 95% of them singletons. Input material: PBMCs or T cells enriched from blood (not recorded which). The receptors originated from a woman aged 18 to 35 who had recovered from COVID-19. The CDR3 runs from the conserved cysteine through the conserved F or W. D genes are given only for firm matches. Only some rows state a clone size, as once, few, many or a class for expanded clones.

d_gene: .
v_gene: TRBV10-3
abundance: .
j_gene: TRBJ2-1
CDR3nt: TGTGCCATCAGTGAGCTGAGACCGGGAAGCTCCTACAATGAGCAGTTCTTC
CDR3aa: CAISELRPGSSYNEQFF

d_gene: .
v_gene: TRBV5-6
abundance: .
j_gene: TRBJ1-5
CDR3nt: TGTGCCAGCAGCTTGCGGAATCAGCCCCAGCATTTT
CDR3aa: CASSLRNQPQHF

d_gene: .
v_gene: TRBV5-3
abundance: .
j_gene: TRBJ1-5
CDR3nt: TGTGCCAGAAGTCTTCCGGACAGACCTCACTATAGCAATCAGCCCCAGCATTTT
CDR3aa: CARSLPDRPHYSNQPQHF

d_gene: TRBD1
v_gene: TRBV7-2
abundance: .
j_gene: TRBJ1-6
CDR3nt: TGTGCCAGCAGCATACGACAGGGGAATTCACCCCTCCACTTT
CDR3aa: CASSIRQGNSPLHF

d_gene: TRBD1
v_gene: TRBV10-1
abundance: .
j_gene: TRBJ2-3
CDR3nt: TGCGCCAGCAGTGAGTCTGCTCCTCAGGGGGCATCGGATACGCAGTATTTT
CDR3aa: CASSESAPQGASDTQYF

d_gene: .
v_gene: TRBV6-2/TRBV6-3
abundance: .
j_gene: TRBJ1-1
CDR3nt: TGTGCCAGCAGTTACAGAACCTATGAAGCTTTCTTT
CDR3aa: CASSYRTYEAFF

d_gene: TRBD2
v_gene: TRBV6-5
abundance: .
j_gene: TRBJ2-7
CDR3nt: TGTGCCAGCAGCGACGGGGGGGCCGAGGGGTACGAGCAGTACTTC
CDR3aa: CASSDGGAEGYEQYF

d_gene: TRBD1
v_gene: TRBV4-1
abundance: few
j_gene: TRBJ1-2
CDR3nt: TGCGCCAGCAGCCCAGGGGGGATCGGTAACTATGGCTACACCTTC
CDR3aa: CASSPGGIGNYGYTF

d_gene: .
v_gene: TRBV18
abundance: .
j_gene: TRBJ2-2
CDR3nt: TGTGCCAGCTCACCATGGGGCAGCGGGGAGCTGTTTTTT
CDR3aa: CASSPWGSGELFF

d_gene: TRBD1
v_gene: TRBV20-1
abundance: .
j_gene: TRBJ1-5
CDR3nt: TGCAGTGCTAGTTCCGGGACAGGAGGACCTTTTGGCAATCAGCCCCAGCATTTT
CDR3aa: CSASSGTGGPFGNQPQHF

d_gene: .
v_gene: TRBV7-9
abundance: .
j_gene: TRBJ1-2
CDR3nt: TGTGCCAGCAGCTCCGGTGCAGGCCCCGCTGGCTACACCTTC
CDR3aa: CASSSGAGPAGYTF

d_gene: .
v_gene: TRBV10-2
abundance: .
j_gene: TRBJ2-3
CDR3nt: TGCGCCAGCAGTGAGGCCCCAGTTAGCACAGATACGCAGTATTTT
CDR3aa: CASSEAPVSTDTQYF

d_gene: .
v_gene: TRBV3-1/TRBV3-2
abundance: .
j_gene: TRBJ1-5
CDR3nt: TGTGCCAGCAGTTACGGGGGTCAGCCCCAGCATTTT
CDR3aa: CASSYGGQPQHF